The clone carrying this T cell receptor beta chain was found many times. The data stem from a study of human T cells and chemical hapten exposure. Specified time point: patch test 1, 2 weeks after DPC sensitization. As for treatment: therapeutic diphenylcyclopropenone sensitization with weekly scalp DPC. Germline CDR1 is MNHEY and CDR2 is SVGEGT. The trim removed 7 bases at V and 6 bases at J, leaving 6 bases unmatched. The CDR3 contains 14 residues. Via MiXCR, TCRdb re-called the RACE reads, giving one row per CDR3 protein. The table records under 450,000 distinct CDR3 sequences, approximately 5.1% of them present only once.

Sequenced here: whole blood, sampled in connection with sensitization to the hapten diphenylcyclopropenone (DPC). The chain uses TRBV6-2 or TRBV6-3 and TRBJ1-6; the match to TRBD1 covers 7 bases. The receptor's source is a woman aged 45-59 years with alopecia areata. Some clones in this sample may be carry-over from other donors' samples. The CDR3, as DNA: TGTGCCAGCACTCTTAACAGGGGTAATTCACCCCTCCACTTT. Protein product: CASTLNRGNSPLHF.